Listed below are T cell receptor beta chains from one sample, sequenced in a study of blood T cell repertoires in COVID-19. Method: immunoSEQ multiplex PCR; TCRdb's copy keeps in-frame clones and lacks some. The table has about 170,000 clones, approximately 74% seen once. Sample: peripheral blood. These receptor sequences come from an elderly woman with acute or convalescent COVID-19. Each CDR3 is given with its conserved first and last residue. Fields, in order: V gene, clone size, J gene, D gene, CDR3 length, CDR3 protein, CDR3 DNA. A D gene is named only where the DNA matches it firmly. The size of a clone is reported for some rows only, either as once, few or many, or as a class for expanded clones.

V: TRBV14
size: NA
J: TRBJ2-1
D: TRBD2
length: 17
CDR3: CASSLSSAGGRANEQFF
DNA: TGTGCCAGCAGCCTCTCCTCCGCGGGAGGTCGGGCCAATGAGCAGTTCTTC

V: TRBV4-1
size: NA
J: TRBJ1-2
D: TRBD1
length: 16
CDR3: CASSQVRTGGGYGYTF
DNA: TGCGCCAGCAGCCAAGTAAGGACAGGGGGAGGCTATGGCTACACCTTC

V: TRBV7-2
size: NA
J: TRBJ2-1
D: NA
length: 14
CDR3: CASITGPGVDEQFF
DNA: TGTGCCAGCATCACCGGACCAGGGGTCGATGAGCAGTTCTTC

V: TRBV19
size: few
J: TRBJ2-5
D: NA
length: 14
CDR3: CASSTRDFQETQYF
DNA: TGTGCCAGTAGCACAAGGGACTTTCAAGAGACCCAGTACTTC

V: TRBV19
size: NA
J: TRBJ2-1
D: NA
length: 15
CDR3: CASSPDSLGYNEQFF
DNA: TGTGCCAGTAGCCCCGACAGTTTGGGCTACAATGAGCAGTTCTTC

V: TRBV28
size: NA
J: TRBJ1-6
D: NA
length: 13
CDR3: CASSSGIYSPLHF
DNA: TGTGCCAGCAGTTCAGGGATTTACTCACCCCTCCACTTT

V: TRBV7-9
size: NA
J: TRBJ2-1
D: TRBD2
length: 14
CDR3: CASSPTSANNEQFF
DNA: TGTGCCAGCAGCCCAACTAGCGCAAACAATGAGCAGTTCTTC

V: TRBV5-4
size: NA
J: TRBJ2-1
D: TRBD2
length: 15
CDR3: CASSLASGRRNEQFF
DNA: TGTGCCAGCAGCTTGGCTAGCGGGAGGAGGAATGAGCAGTTCTTC

V: TRBV27
size: NA
J: TRBJ2-7
D: NA
length: 13
CDR3: CASSHGGPYEQYF
DNA: TGTGCCAGCAGTCATGGCGGCCCCTACGAGCAGTACTTC

V: TRBV10-3
size: once
J: TRBJ2-7
D: NA
length: 13
CDR3: CAISDLDGYEQYF
DNA: TGTGCCATCAGTGACCTAGACGGCTACGAGCAGTACTTC

V: TRBV6-5
size: NA
J: TRBJ1-6
D: NA
length: 14
CDR3: CASYTGGFNSPLHF
DNA: TGTGCCAGTTATACCGGGGGTTTCAATTCACCCCTCCACTTT

V: TRBV27
size: NA
J: TRBJ1-5
D: TRBD1
length: 15
CDR3: CASSLATGGNQPQHF
DNA: TGTGCCAGCAGTCTAGCGACAGGGGGCAATCAGCCCCAGCATTTT

V: TRBV7-8
size: NA
J: TRBJ2-7
D: NA
length: 15
CDR3: CASSLFPDRSYEQYF
DNA: TGTGCCAGCAGCTTATTCCCGGACAGATCCTACGAGCAGTACTTC

V: TRBV2
size: NA
J: TRBJ1-1
D: TRBD1
length: 14
CDR3: CASSEEQGAIEAFF
DNA: TGTGCCAGCAGCGAAGAGCAGGGGGCCATTGAAGCTTTCTTT